In its sample, the clone carrying this T cell receptor beta chain was seen a few times. There were TCR beta CDR3 regions amplified from RNA transcripts. HTBI primers drove first-round RT-PCR of the TCR CDR3. TCRdb reprocessed the multiplex PCR reads via MiXCR and lists one record per CDR3 protein. The table lists about 200,000 distinct CDR3 sequences, about a sixth of them singletons. The source of the sample is a study of T cells in Graves' hyperthyroidism and ophthalmopathy. Turning to the study itself: Initial diagnosis, before any treatment, was when peripheral blood was collected.

Specimen: blood. This TCR came from a woman aged 45-59 years with Graves' hyperthyroidism.

The CDR3 nucleotides are TGTGCCAGCAGCTTAACAGGGGATCGAGCTTTCTTT. This encodes CASSLTGDRAFF. The chain links TRBV7-9 to TRBJ1-1; 7 nucleotides line up with TRBD1. Germline lookup yields CDR1 SEHNR and CDR2 FQNEAQ (reference sequence). V dropped 2 bases and J dropped 10; count of bases not matched to a gene: 4. This CDR3 is 12 amino acids long.